The 15 T cell receptor beta chains presented below share a single source sample, sequenced in a study of blood T cell repertoires in COVID-19. TCRdb's table, derived via immunoSEQ multiplex PCR, lists solely in-frame clones and lacks some. The sample shows 25,000 to 35,000 clones, 80% to 90% of them seen only once. Input material: peripheral blood. These receptors all come from a man older than 75 with acute or convalescent COVID-19.

A few counts support this clone. The chain is built from TRBV5-4 and TRBJ1-2; TRBD1 might be the D (5 bases). From germline, CDR1 is SGHNT and CDR2 YYREEE (reference sequence). Trimming removed 3 bases at V and 4 bases at J, with 16 bases between. The CDR3 has 15 amino acids. CDR3 loop: CASSSVKQDTYGYTF. Written as DNA, the CDR3 is TGTGCCAGCAGCTCGGTCAAACAGGATACCTATGGCTACACCTTC.

The chain employs TRBV5-1 and TRBJ2-1, with TRBD2 identical over 8 bases. Per the germline V gene, CDR1 is SGHRS and CDR2 is YFSETQ. V shed 4 bases, J shed 3 bases, and the junction held 15 bases outside the gene matches. The CDR3 has 18 residues. The DNA for the CDR3 is TGCGCCAGCAGCCGATCCGGAGGGACTAGACTTCTCTACAATGAGCAGTTCTTC. Protein: CASSRSGGTRLLYNEQFF.

The rearrangement uses TRBV5-1 and TRBJ2-7, with 13 bases that match TRBD2. The CDR3 runs 17 residues. The V segment lost 2 bases and the J segment 12 bases; nucleotides outside the gene matches: 17. Germline loops: CDR1 SGHRS, CDR2 YFSETQ. This CDR3 reads CASSLGSEGLAGPLRYF. The CDR3 region has the DNA TGCGCCAGCAGCTTAGGGTCCGAGGGACTAGCGGGGCCCCTACGGTACTTC.

The J gene is TRBJ2-5, the V gene TRBV19; 12 bases line up with TRBD2. The CDR3 is made up of 17 amino acids. The germline V gene encodes CDR1 LNHDA and CDR2 SQIVND (reference sequence). Trimming cost V 3 bases and J 5 bases; bases outside gene matches: 10. CDR3 in DNA: TGTGCCAGTAGTATCCCCCGGACTAGCGGGGCTGGCGAGACCCAGTACTTC. Protein: CASSIPRTSGAGETQYF.

A remark on this clone: In the same sample, other DNA sequences code for this CDR3. The rearrangement joins TRBV19 to TRBJ1-5; 9 bases are a match to TRBD1. The CDR3 runs 13 residues. Germline CDR1 LNHDA, CDR2 SQIVND (reference sequence). Losses at the gene ends were 8 bases for V and 4 bases for J; bases not matched to a gene: 3. CDR3 region: CASSGTGNQPQHF. CDR3 in DNA: TGTGCCAGTTCCGGGACAGGGAATCAGCCCCAGCATTTT.

The chain links TRBV2 to TRBJ1-5; D call uncertain. Germline values: CDR1 SNHLY, CDR2 FYNNEI. CDR3 length: 14 residues. Trimming shortened V by 3 bases and J by 9 bases, and 15 bases separated the two germline ends. This CDR3 is CASSDWQAEGPQHF. The CDR3, as DNA: TGTGCCAGCAGTGATTGGCAGGCAGAAGGGCCCCAGCATTTT.

CDR3 bases: TGTGCCAGCAGCAGGGGATTGAGCAATCAGCCCCAGCATTTT. It specifies CASSRGLSNQPQHF. The chain is built from TRBV5-8 and TRBJ1-5; D is perhaps TRBD1 (5 bases). V shed 4 bases and J shed 1 base, with 9 bases lying between them. The CDR3 loop spans 14 amino acids. CDR1 and CDR2 from the germline V gene are SGHTS and YDEGEE.

The V and J genes are TRBV5-4 and TRBJ2-7; perhaps TRBD1 as D (6 bases). Germline assignment: CDR1 SGHNT and CDR2 YYREEE (reference sequence). Trimming cost V 4 bases and J 0 bases, with 11 bases left between them. This CDR3 contains 14 residues. The CDR3 loop is CASSQGQNSYEQYF. CDR3 DNA: TGTGCCAGCAGCCAAGGACAGAACTCCTACGAGCAGTACTTC.

The rearrangement links TRBV7-8 to TRBJ1-2; D call uncertain. The germline V and J ends were trimmed by 0 bases and 6 bases, with 8 bases remaining between them. This CDR3 is built from 13 residues. Germline loops: CDR1 SGHVS, CDR2 FQNEAQ. CDR3: CASSLATGNGYTF. The CDR3 DNA follows: TGTGCCAGCAGCTTAGCGACGGGGAATGGCTACACCTTC. The variable domain in full, completed from reference TRBV7-8 and TRBJ1-2, reads GAGVSQSPRYKVAKRGQDVALRCDPISGHVSLFWYQQALGQGPEFLTYFQNEAQLDKSGLPSDRFFAERPEGSVSTLKIQRTQQEDSAVYLCASSLATGNGYTFGSGTRLTVV.

CDR3 protein: CAWSVQIGELFF. The CDR3 DNA is TGTGCCTGGAGTGTACAGATCGGGGAGCTGTTTTTT. The V gene is TRBV30, the J gene TRBJ2-2, with D hard to call. V lost 0 bases and J 7 bases, leaving 6 bases between the germline ends. Germline V CDR1 and CDR2: GTSNPN, SVGIG (reference sequence). The CDR3 extends over 12 amino acids.

The rearrangement links TRBV7-2 to TRBJ1-5; TRBD1 matches at 7 bases. This CDR3 has 15 residues. Per the germline V gene, CDR1 is SGHTA and CDR2 is FQGNSA. Germline trimming cut 1 base from V and 4 bases from J; bases unmatched to any gene: 4. CDR3: CASSLGQGENQPQHF. The CDR3 nucleotides are TGTGCCAGCAGCTTAGGGCAGGGGGAAAATCAGCCCCAGCATTTT. Looking up the rest from reference TRBV7-2 and TRBJ1-5 gives the full variable domain: GAGVSQSPSNKVTEKGKDVELRCDPISGHTALYWYRQSLGQGLEFLIYFQGNSAPDKSGLPSDRFSAERTGGSVSTLTIQRTQQEDSAVYLCASSLGQGENQPQHFGDGTRLSIL.

The gene calls are TRBV28 and TRBJ1-3, with 7 positions matching TRBD1. Germline trimming cut 5 bases from V and 4 bases from J; bases unmatched to any gene: 8. The CDR3 extends over 15 amino acids. CDR1 and CDR2 (germline): MDHEN, SYDVKM. CDR3 nucleotide sequence: TGTGCCAGCAGTAGGCAGACAGGGTTGGGAAACACCATATATTTT. Translation: CASSRQTGLGNTIYF.

Only one count was recorded for this clone. The V gene is TRBV6-5, the J gene TRBJ1-1; 7 bases fit TRBD1. V was pared by 4 bases and J by 10 bases, with 9 bases of the junction left unmatched. CDR3 length equals 13 residues. The germline V gene encodes CDR1 MNHEY and CDR2 SVGAGI. CDR3 protein: CASSSAITGVAFF. CDR3 DNA sequence: TGTGCCAGCAGTTCGGCCATCACAGGGGTAGCTTTCTTT.

The chain links TRBV9 to TRBJ2-3; D possibly corresponds to TRBD2 (7 bases). The V end lost 4 bases, the J end lost 5 bases, and 20 bases lay between the germline ends. The CDR3 is made up of 16 amino acids. Germline CDR1 is SGDLS and CDR2 is YYNGEE. This chain's CDR3 is CASSTARGGHEDTQYF. For the CDR3, the DNA is TGTGCCAGCAGCACCGCTAGGGGGGGCCATGAAGATACGCAGTATTTT.

The rearrangement links TRBV18 to TRBJ1-4; D is perhaps TRBD1 (5 bases). Trimming removed 4 bases at V and 8 bases at J, with 11 bases between. CDR1 is KGHSH and CDR2 is LQKENI in the germline V gene. CDR3 size: 13 residues. The CDR3: CASSRQTEEKLFF. The CDR3 DNA sequence: TGTGCCAGCTCACGACAGACAGAGGAAAAACTGTTTTTT.